Below, one T cell receptor beta chain is given with its context. This specimen belongs to a study of shared clonotypes between healthy human individuals. The CDR3 has 15 amino acids. Germline lookup yields CDR1 MDHEN and CDR2 SYDVKM. After removal of 4 bases from V and 5 bases from J, the junction contained 10 bases not matched to a gene. Method: immunoSEQ multiplex PCR; TCRdb's copy keeps in-frame clones and lacks some. Here the sample spans roughly 500,000 clones, over 70% being singletons. Sequenced: PBMCs. This receptor was obtained from a woman in her 40s in good health. Some clones in this sample may be carry-over from other donors' samples. The chain carries TRBV28 and TRBJ2-7, with TRBD2 identical over 8 bases. CDR3 in amino acids: CASSSGSGRINEQYF. The CDR3 DNA follows: TGTGCCAGCAGTTCGGGCAGCGGGAGAATAAACGAGCAGTACTTC. Full variable domain (remainder filled in from reference TRBV28 and TRBJ2-7): DVKVTQSSRYLVKRTGEKVFLECVQDMDHENMFWYRQDPGLGLRLIYFSYDVKMKEKGDIPEGYSVSREKKERFSLILESASTNQTSMYLCASSSGSGRINEQYFGPGTRLTVT.